Each of the 14 T cell receptor beta chains below was sequenced from the same sample in a study of shared clonotypes between healthy human individuals. CD45RO negativity and positive selection for CCR7 defined naive CD8 cells, a population that excluded terminally differentiated effector memory CD45RA+ cells. Method: immunoSEQ multiplex PCR; TCRdb's copy keeps in-frame clones and lacks some. The sample carries hundreds of thousands of clones, 90% to 95% recorded once. Input material: naive CD8+ T cells sorted from blood. The source is a woman aged 30 to 39 in good health.

A word on this clone: This CDR3 is also generated by other DNA sequences in the sample. The chain has TRBV5-6 and TRBJ2-7; no firm D call. The CDR3 is 13 amino acids. V was clipped by 1 base and J by 3 bases, with 8 bases between them. CDR1 and CDR2 from the germline V gene are SGHDT and YYEEEE. CDR3 protein: CASSLSSSYEQYF. The CDR3 DNA follows: TGTGCCAGCAGCTTGTCGTCAAGCTACGAGCAGTACTTC. Full variable domain (remainder filled in from reference TRBV5-6 and TRBJ2-7): DAGVTQSPTHLIKTRGQQVTLRCSPKSGHDTVSWYQQALGQGPQFIFQYYEEEERQRGNFPDRFSGHQFPNYSSELNVNALLLGDSALYLCASSLSSSYEQYFGPGTRLTVT.

The V call is TRBV28, the J call TRBJ1-1; possibly TRBD1 for D (5 bases). The CDR3 is 16 amino acids. Trimming took 1 base from V and 8 from J, leaving 20 bases between them. Germline V gene data show CDR1 as MDHEN and CDR2 as SYDVKM. CDR3 coding DNA: TGTGCCAGCAGTTTATCGAATTATGGAGGGGTGGTCGAAGCTTTCTTT. Translating it yields CASSLSNYGGVVEAFF.

V gene TRBV27 combines with J gene TRBJ1-5, with 9 positions matching TRBD1. The germline gives CDR1 MNHEY, CDR2 SMNVEV (reference sequence). The junction had 7 bases not matched to a gene; V was cut back by 4 bases and J by 6 bases. The CDR3 runs to 15 residues. CDR3 nucleotide sequence: TGTGCCAGCAGTTCGGGACAGGGTGTCGGTCAGCCCCAGCATTTT. Residues: CASSSGQGVGQPQHF.

The V gene is TRBV28, the J gene TRBJ2-7, with D perhaps matching TRBD1 (5 bases). The V gene lost 9 bases and the J gene lost 3 bases, with 9 bases spanning the gap. The germline CDR1 and CDR2 sequences are MDHEN and SYDVKM. This CDR3 comprises 11 residues. The CDR3 loop reads CASTGNYEQYF. CDR3 sequence (DNA): TGTGCCAGTACAGGAAACTACGAGCAGTACTTC.

The chain links TRBV14 to TRBJ1-5, with 7 bases fitting TRBD1. This CDR3 contains 17 residues. V lost 4 bases and J lost 4; bases outside the gene matches: 13. The germline gives CDR1 SGHDN, CDR2 FVKESK. Here the CDR3 reads CASSPRQGSVRNQPQHF. CDR3 bases: TGTGCCAGCAGCCCTCGACAGGGTTCAGTGAGGAATCAGCCCCAGCATTTT.

The rearrangement uses TRBV5-1 and TRBJ2-7, with D uncertain. The CDR3 is 13 residues long. Per germline, CDR1 SGHRS and CDR2 YFSETQ. The V end was cut by 1 base, the J end by 4 bases, with 9 bases between. CDR3: CASSLNQIYEQYF. As DNA, the CDR3 is TGCGCCAGCAGCTTGAACCAGATATACGAGCAGTACTTC.

The V and J genes are TRBV25-1 and TRBJ1-6, with 7 bases identical to TRBD1. Germline V gene sequence: CDR1 MGHDK, CDR2 SYGVNS. The CDR3 is 16 residues long. V shed 4 bases, J shed 8 bases, and the junction held 11 bases outside the gene matches. Here the CDR3 reads CASSGYLTGADSPLHF. In DNA form, the CDR3 reads TGTGCCAGCAGTGGATACCTCACAGGGGCTGATTCACCCCTCCACTTT.

The V and J genes are TRBV27 and TRBJ2-7, with D perhaps matching TRBD1 (5 bases). Germline V gene data show CDR1 as MNHEY and CDR2 as SMNVEV (reference sequence). The CDR3 spans 16 residues. V lost 3 bases to trimming and J lost 2 bases, with 17 bases between them. This CDR3 reads CASSLSAGKSPYEQYF. The CDR3 DNA reads as TGTGCCAGCAGTTTGTCCGCAGGGAAATCCCCCTACGAGCAGTACTTC.

The rearrangement joins TRBV28 to TRBJ1-4, with 9 nucleotides matching TRBD1. This CDR3 contains 14 residues. Per the germline V gene, CDR1 is MDHEN and CDR2 is SYDVKM. With V trimmed by 4 bases and J by 8 bases, 5 bases remained unmatched. The CDR3 loop is CASSSDRGYEKLFF. The CDR3 DNA reads as TGTGCCAGCAGTTCGGACAGGGGCTACGAAAAACTGTTTTTT.

V usage is TRBV27 and J usage is TRBJ2-7, with 7 bases identical to TRBD1. The V gene end was trimmed by 1 base and the J gene end by 6 bases; junction bases not matched to a gene: 12. Germline CDR1 MNHEY, CDR2 SMNVEV (reference sequence). The CDR3 spans 16 residues. CDR3 nucleotide sequence: TGTGCCAGCAGTTTATTGCGGGCCAGGGGGTCTCGCGAGCAGTACTTC. Protein sequence: CASSLLRARGSREQYF.

V is TRBV6-1 and J is TRBJ1-2; D remains ambiguous. The germline CDR1 and CDR2 sequences are MNHNS and SASEGT. This CDR3 has 15 residues. Trimming shortened V by 8 bases and J by 4 bases, and 20 bases separated the two germline ends. In DNA, the CDR3 is TGTGCCAGCCGTCGGGAGCCGTTCTATATCTATGGCTACACCTTC. It codes for CASRREPFYIYGYTF.

This clone was seen just once. V is TRBV7-9 and J is TRBJ2-1; 7 bases align to TRBD1. The junction had 10 bases not matched to a gene; V was cut back by 5 bases and J by 3 bases. Germline assignment: CDR1 SEHNR and CDR2 FQNEAQ (reference sequence). The CDR3 has 16 residues. The CDR3 DNA reads as TGTGCCAGCAGCCCACCGGGACAGCAATACTACAATGAGCAGTTCTTC. Translated, it gives CASSPPGQQYYNEQFF.

The chain joins TRBV2 to TRBJ2-7, with 9 bases lining up with TRBD2. CDR3 length: 15 residues. V shed 3 bases and J 3 bases; nucleotides not matched to a gene: 6. Germline V gives CDR1 SNHLY, CDR2 FYNNEI. This CDR3 reads CASSDSSGDRYEQYF. CDR3 in DNA: TGTGCCAGCAGTGACTCTAGCGGGGACCGCTACGAGCAGTACTTC.

The chain carries TRBV4-2 and TRBJ2-7, with TRBD2 matching over 11 bases. V lost 0 bases, J lost 2 bases, and 3 bases stayed unmatched. The CDR3 runs 16 residues. Germline V gene data show CDR1 as LGHNA and CDR2 as YNFKEQ. CDR3 sequence (DNA): TGTGCCAGCAGCCAAGAGGCTAGCGGGGGGACCTACGAGCAGTACTTC. It codes for CASSQEASGGTYEQYF.